Listed below are T cell receptor beta chains from one sample, sequenced in a study of cytomegalovirus exposure and HLA in healthy donors. Sequenced by immunoSEQ multiplex PCR; TCRdb stores in-frame clones only, minus some. The repertoire has 70,000 to 95,000 clones, roughly 76% of them found once; the top ten carry around 1.8%. Sequencing used PBMCs. Source of these receptors: a woman aged 25 to 45 in good health and CMV-seronegative. Both conserved end residues are part of each CDR3. Each record gives: D gene, V gene, CDR3 protein. The D gene is left open where the match is weak.

>.|TRBV11-2
CASSLDRAGMNTEAFF
>TRBD2|TRBV28
CASSFSSGPGYEQYF
>TRBD2|TRBV7-3
CASSPTAGVGEQYF
>TRBD2|TRBV5-6
CASSFKGSGRATYEQYF
>TRBD1|TRBV7-8
CASSSPGQVSYNEQFF
>.|TRBV11-2
CASSFRGSNQPQHF
>TRBD1|TRBV15
CATRRNRGQKNTEAFF
>TRBD1|TRBV14
CASSQEATGSRVDF
>.|TRBV6-1
CASSPHDRYTGELFF
>.|TRBV28
CASSFVVTSKNYEQYF
>TRBD1|TRBV5-1
CASSFGTASYEQYF
>TRBD1|TRBV7-9
CASSLEQGAENIQYF
>TRBD1|TRBV29-1
CSVGGTGGRDEQYF
>TRBD2|TRBV7-2
CASSLAFAGGPRNEQFF
>.|TRBV29-1
CSLISAASSYNEQFF
>TRBD1|TRBV28
CASINGGQASNQPQHF
>.|TRBV25-1
CASSEYGGGNSPLHF
>.|TRBV27
CASSLSDSPYEQYF
>TRBD2|TRBV18
CASSLNIGTSAAQYF
>TRBD2|TRBV27
CASSYSSGRETQYF
>.|TRBV5-1
CASSLDGNSPLHF
>TRBD2|TRBV7-2
CASSLEASGSSYNEQFF
>TRBD2|TRBV7-2
CASSPGVAGGYEQYF
>.|TRBV2
CASSEQGKNYEQYF
>.|TRBV28
CASSSRTQYF
>TRBD2|TRBV5-4
CASSFELAGSYEQYF
>TRBD1|TRBV5-4
CASSLTGTGRAKNIQYF
>.|TRBV25-1
CASSPPWGGTGAFF
>.|TRBV4-1
CASSQQQGPGELFF
>TRBD2|TRBV2
CASTTGGLAGQETQYF
>TRBD1|TRBV29-1
CSVRDRGAYEQYF
>.|TRBV7-3
CASSLGSSRRGEQYF
>.|TRBV6-5
CASSGGKETQYF